Below, 10 T cell receptor beta chains from the same sample are listed, as sequenced in a study of blood T cells in healthy people across ages. Next came a second PCR, run for about 6 to 11 cycles, which used a sample-barcoded 5' primer along with a J-beta primer mix. TCRdb reprocessed the 5' RACE reads via MiXCR and lists one record per CDR3 protein. The sample records over 1.5 million distinct CDR3 sequences, around half being singletons. Sequenced sample: blood. The receptor set was obtained from a woman aged 40 to 55 in good health.

In the case of this clonotype: A much larger clone differs from this one at a single base, so this may be a read error. The chain has TRBV29-1 and TRBJ1-2; 11 bases are a match to TRBD1. Per germline, CDR1 SQVTM and CDR2 ANQGSEA. Germline trimming cut 4 bases from V and 8 bases from J; bases unmatched to any gene: 0. CDR3 size: 11 residues. CDR3 in DNA: TGCAGCGTTGGGACAGGGGGCGGCTACACCTTC. This translates into CSVGTGGGYTF. The full variable domain, in which reference TRBV29-1 and TRBJ1-2 provide the parts outside the CDR3, is SAVISQKPSRDICQRGTSLTIQCQVDSQVTMMFWYRQQPGQSLTLIATANQGSEATYESGFVIDKFPISRPNLTFSTLTVSNMSPEDSSIYLCSVGTGGGYTFGSGTRLTVV.

The CDR3 DNA is TGCGCCAGCAGCCAGACTAGCGGGGAGGTTCATGAGCAGTTCTTC. Protein product: CASSQTSGEVHEQFF. This sequence joins TRBV4-3 and TRBJ2-1; 11 bases fit TRBD2. This CDR3 is 15 amino acids long. In germline, CDR1 is LGHNA, CDR2 YSLEER. V was pared by 3 bases and J by 8 bases, with 6 bases of the junction left unmatched.

This chain uses TRBV20-1 with TRBJ1-6; D ambiguous. The CDR3 has 14 amino acids. Looked up from germline, CDR1 is DFQATT and CDR2 is SNEGSKA (reference sequence). Trimming removed 2 bases at V and 10 bases at J, with 15 bases between. The CDR3 DNA follows: TGCAGTGCTAGACCGGGTGTGGGTAGGTCACCCCTCCACTTT. Its translation: CSARPGVGRSPLHF.

The chain is built from TRBV3-1 and TRBJ2-5; TRBD2 agrees at 10 bases. Per the germline V gene, CDR1 is LGHDT and CDR2 is YNNKEL (reference sequence). V dropped 2 bases and J dropped 1; count of bases not matched to a gene: 4. The CDR3 contains 16 residues. This CDR3 is CASSQPPSGGQETQYF. CDR3 nucleotides: TGTGCCAGCAGCCAACCGCCTAGCGGGGGCCAAGAGACCCAGTACTTC.

The CDR3, as DNA: TGCGCCACCACCCGACAGGCCGGTTCCTACAATGAGCAGTTCTTC. This translates into CATTRQAGSYNEQFF. J is TRBJ2-1 and V is TRBV5-1, with D tentatively TRBD1 (6 bases). The CDR3 runs to 15 residues. In germline, CDR1 is SGHRS, CDR2 YFSETQ. Trimming stripped 9 bases from V and 1 base from J, with 17 bases between.

This clonotype has more than one count but fewer than ten. The CDR3 reads CASSNPLETQYF. As DNA, the CDR3 is TGTGCCAGCAGTAACCCATTAGAGACCCAGTACTTC. This sequence joins TRBV6-2 or TRBV6-3 and TRBJ2-4, with D unresolved. Gene TRBJ2-5 matches the end of the DNA better, so the J call may be wrong. Germline assignment: CDR1 MNHEY and CDR2 SVGEGT. The CDR3 has 12 residues.

The V call is TRBV20-1, the J call TRBJ1-2; D gene uncertain. The CDR3 extends over 14 amino acids. The germline gives CDR1 DFQATT, CDR2 SNEGSKA (reference sequence). With 3 bases removed from V and 3 bases from J, the gap between germline ends came to 14 bases. The CDR3 nucleotides are TGCAGTGCTAGTCCCGTAGGGTCGGACTATGGCTACACCTTC. Residues: CSASPVGSDYGYTF.

The gene calls are TRBV29-1 and TRBJ1-5, with D tentatively TRBD1 (5 bases). Germline V gene sequence: CDR1 SQVTM, CDR2 ANQGSEA. Trimming removed 1 base at V and 1 base at J, with 5 bases between. This CDR3 region has 13 residues. The CDR3 sequence is CSVEGGSNQPQHF. The CDR3 DNA follows: TGCAGCGTTGAAGGGGGGAGCAATCAGCCCCAGCATTTT.

The chain couples TRBV4-3 to TRBJ1-1; TRBD1 might be the D (5 bases). This CDR3 has 14 amino acids. Germline assignment: CDR1 LGHNA and CDR2 YSLEER. V dropped 8 bases and J dropped 4 bases, with 17 bases sitting between them. CDR3 region: CASGDVTGITEAFF. DNA of the CDR3: TGCGCCAGCGGCGATGTCACAGGAATCACTGAAGCTTTCTTT.

CDR3 loop: CSARDKGQGGVQYF. CDR3 DNA sequence: TGCAGTGCTAGAGATAAGGGACAGGGCGGGGTGCAGTACTTC. The gene calls are TRBV20-1 and TRBJ2-5, with 9 nucleotides matching TRBD1. V was clipped by 0 bases and J by 11 bases; unmatched bases: 10. CDR1 and CDR2 from the germline V gene are DFQATT and SNEGSKA (reference sequence). This CDR3 is 14 amino acids long.